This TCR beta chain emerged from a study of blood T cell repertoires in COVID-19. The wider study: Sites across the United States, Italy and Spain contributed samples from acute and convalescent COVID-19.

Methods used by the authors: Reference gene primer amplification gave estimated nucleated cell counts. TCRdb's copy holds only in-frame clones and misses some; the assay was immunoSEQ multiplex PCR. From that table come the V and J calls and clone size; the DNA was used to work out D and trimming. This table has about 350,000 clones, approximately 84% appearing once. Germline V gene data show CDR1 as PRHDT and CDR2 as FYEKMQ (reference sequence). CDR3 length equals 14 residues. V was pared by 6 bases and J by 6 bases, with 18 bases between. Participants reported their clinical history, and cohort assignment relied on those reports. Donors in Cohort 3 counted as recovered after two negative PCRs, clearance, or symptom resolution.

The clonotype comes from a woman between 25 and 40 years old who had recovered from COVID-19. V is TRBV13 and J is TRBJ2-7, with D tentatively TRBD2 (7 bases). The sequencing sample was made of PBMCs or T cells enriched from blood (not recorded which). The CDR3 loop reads CASSGGGHRSEQYF. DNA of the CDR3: TGTGCCAGCAGTGGGGGGGGCCACAGAAGCGAGCAGTACTTC.